This record looks at one T cell receptor (beta chain) sequence and its context. Germline CDR1 is DFQATT and CDR2 is SNEGSKA (reference sequence). V shed 0 bases, J shed 5 bases, and the junction held 0 bases outside the gene matches. The length of the CDR3 is 13 residues. With a J-beta primer mix and a sample-barcoded 5' primer, a second PCR ran about 7 to 12 cycles. One entry per CDR3 protein, called by TCRdb with MiXCR from the 5' RACE reads. The repertoire holds about 970,000 distinct CDR3 sequences, with 51% as singletons. The record originates from a study of blood T cells in healthy people across ages.

Input material: blood. The chain joins TRBV20-1 to TRBJ1-5; 8 bases are a match to TRBD1. The clonotype was recovered from a woman aged 55-70 years in good health. The CDR3 DNA sequence: TGCAGTGCTAGAGAGACAGGGGATCAGCCCCAGCATTTT. Encoded protein: CSARETGDQPQHF.